This TCR beta chain was documented in a study of T cell responses to AZD1222 COVID-19 vaccine. Assay: immunoSEQ multiplex PCR; the TCRdb copy retains only in-frame clones and omits some. Among 140,000 to 150,000 clones listed, 90% to 95% were seen once. The CDR3 extends over 12 amino acids. Per germline, CDR1 SEHNR and CDR2 FQNEAQ (reference sequence). V was pared by 5 bases and J by 5 bases, with 9 bases between. The origin of this receptor is an adult who received the AZD1222 COVID-19 vaccine. V gene TRBV7-9 combines with J gene TRBJ1-1; TRBD1 is a possible D gene (6 bases). The sequences come from peripheral blood, collected 28 days after the second AZD1222 dose. CDR3 DNA: TGTGCCAGCAGCCAGGGGCGTACTGAAGCTTTCTTT. Residues: CASSQGRTEAFF.